This T cell receptor (beta chain) emerged from a study of siplizumab effects on memory and regulatory T cells. To note about this clone: Its cognate antigen is unknown.

The CDR3 contains 16 residues. Trimming removed 0 bases from V and 2 bases from J, with 13 bases in between. Germline CDR1 MNHEY, CDR2 SVGAGI. General study findings and limits: Relative to controls at 26.9%, mappable alloreactive CD4+ clones exhibited a mean Treg-derived proportion of over 60% with siplizumab. Suppressive function of proliferating Tregs from siplizumab cultures was not confirmed.

Each sample yielded about 10^5 assayed TCR templates. Sequenced by immunoSEQ multiplex PCR; TCRdb stores in-frame clones only, minus some. The top ten hold roughly 0.3% of the sample, which has about 50,000 clones, roughly 84% seen once. The chain couples TRBV6-5 to TRBJ1-2, with D possibly TRBD1 on 6 matching bases. Material: naive CD8+ T cells sorted from blood. This TCR derives from a human donor in good health. CDR3 nucleotide sequence: TGTGCCAGCAGTTACTCGGGGGCAGGGTCCAACTATGGCTACACCTTC. It specifies CASSYSGAGSNYGYTF.